This T cell receptor (beta chain) emerged from a study of blood T cell repertoires in COVID-19. Study in general: Collection of acute and convalescent COVID-19 samples took place in the United States, Italy and Spain. T cells, B-cell-depleted T cells, or PBMCs provided the cDNA or gDNA that served as material.

The junction had 4 bases not matched to a gene; V was cut back by 0 bases and J by 6 bases. Germline CDR1 and CDR2: MNHNY and SVGAGI (reference sequence). The CDR3 is 14 amino acids. How the authors handled the data: It was from reference gene primer amplification that nucleated cell counts were estimated. Sequencing was performed with immunoSEQ multiplex PCR; in TCRdb, only in-frame clones are kept and a portion is missing. That table furnishes V, J and clone size, whereas the DNA furnished D and trimming. The sample comprises tens of thousands of clones, around 88% of which are singletons, and about 5.2% rests with the top ten.

This chain joins TRBV6-6 and TRBJ1-2; TRBD1 matches 7 bases. The sample comprised peripheral blood. The sequence was collected from a human donor in a cohort sampled during active COVID-19. The CDR3 sequence: CASSYSTGYDGYTF. As DNA, the CDR3 is TGTGCCAGCAGTTACTCGACAGGGTATGATGGCTACACCTTC.